The T cell receptor (beta chain) described here comes from a study of glioma-infiltrating T cells. Using RNA template, CDR3s of TCR alpha and beta were amplified with iRepertoire arm-PCR. One-step reverse transcription and amplification started from approximately 100-400 ng of tissue mRNA or PBMC total RNA. TCRdb re-called the multiplex PCR reads through MiXCR, storing one row per CDR3 protein. The sample lists about 130,000 distinct CDR3 sequences; approximately 25% were seen once. Overall study results and limits: Only very few CDR3 sequences appeared in both tissue and blood. Above-expected tissue-blood divergence occurred in all gliomas, most in low-grade ones.

Details on this clonotype: The antigen is unknown.

This TCR was sampled from a human donor with low-grade glioma or glioblastoma, undergoing nonglioma brain surgery, or in good health (not recorded which). Sequenced sample: glioma tissue, nonneoplastic brain tissue, or PBMCs (not recorded which).

The chain's CDR3 is CASSQSLAGVSGANVLTF. CDR3 nucleotide sequence: TGTGCCAGCAGCCAATCTCTAGCGGGAGTTTCTGGGGCCAACGTCCTGACTTTC. The V and J genes are TRBV3-1 and TRBJ2-6; TRBD2 matches 10 bases. Losses at the gene ends were 2 bases for V and 1 base for J; bases not matched to a gene: 5. The germline V gene has CDR1 LGHDT and CDR2 YNNKEL (reference sequence). This CDR3 has 18 residues.